This note documents a single T cell receptor beta chain sequence. What it recognizes is unknown. This entry comes from a study of cytomegalovirus exposure and HLA in healthy donors. Study-level points and caveats: Follow-up analysis later connected one missense variant in DCLRE1C with trimming of TCR beta V- and J-genes. Sequencing had likely introduced a cluster of highly shared sequence variants as an artifact. Later analysis identified several of the most significant clusters that appeared linked to common viral pathogens.

With 4 bases clipped from V and 2 bases from J, the junction kept 2 bases outside the gene matches. Germline values: CDR1 SEHNR, CDR2 FQNEAQ (reference sequence). The CDR3 has 14 residues. The primer mix had 60 Vbeta and 13 Jbeta primers. Assay: immunoSEQ multiplex PCR; the TCRdb copy retains only in-frame clones and omits some. The top ten hold about 4.9% of the sample, which has about 140,000 clones, roughly 78% seen once. The chain joins TRBV7-9 to TRBJ1-5, with 7 bases lining up with TRBD1. The receptor was derived from a man aged 30-40 years in good health. The sample consisted of PBMCs. The CDR3: CASSSGGRNQPQHF. Written as DNA, the CDR3 is TGTGCCAGCAGCTCAGGGGGTCGCAATCAGCCCCAGCATTTT. The full variable domain, rest sourced from reference TRBV7-9 and TRBJ1-5, is DTGVSQNPRHKITKRGQNVTFRCDPISEHNRLYWYRQTLGQGPEFLTYFQNEAQLEKSRLLSDRFSAERPKGSFSTLEIQRTEQGDSAMYLCASSSGGRNQPQHFGDGTRLSIL.